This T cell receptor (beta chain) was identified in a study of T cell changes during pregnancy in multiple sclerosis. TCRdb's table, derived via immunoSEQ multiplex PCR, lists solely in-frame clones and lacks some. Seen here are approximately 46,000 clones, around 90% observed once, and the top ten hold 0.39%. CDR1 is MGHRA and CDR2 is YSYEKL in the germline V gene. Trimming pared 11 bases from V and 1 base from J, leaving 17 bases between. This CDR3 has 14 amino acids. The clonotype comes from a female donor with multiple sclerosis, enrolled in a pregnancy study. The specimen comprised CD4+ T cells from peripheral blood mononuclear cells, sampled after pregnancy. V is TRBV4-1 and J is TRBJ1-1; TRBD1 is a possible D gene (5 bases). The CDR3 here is CACRRGEGNTEAFF. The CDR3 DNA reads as TGCGCCTGTCGGAGGGGCGAGGGGAACACTGAAGCTTTCTTT.